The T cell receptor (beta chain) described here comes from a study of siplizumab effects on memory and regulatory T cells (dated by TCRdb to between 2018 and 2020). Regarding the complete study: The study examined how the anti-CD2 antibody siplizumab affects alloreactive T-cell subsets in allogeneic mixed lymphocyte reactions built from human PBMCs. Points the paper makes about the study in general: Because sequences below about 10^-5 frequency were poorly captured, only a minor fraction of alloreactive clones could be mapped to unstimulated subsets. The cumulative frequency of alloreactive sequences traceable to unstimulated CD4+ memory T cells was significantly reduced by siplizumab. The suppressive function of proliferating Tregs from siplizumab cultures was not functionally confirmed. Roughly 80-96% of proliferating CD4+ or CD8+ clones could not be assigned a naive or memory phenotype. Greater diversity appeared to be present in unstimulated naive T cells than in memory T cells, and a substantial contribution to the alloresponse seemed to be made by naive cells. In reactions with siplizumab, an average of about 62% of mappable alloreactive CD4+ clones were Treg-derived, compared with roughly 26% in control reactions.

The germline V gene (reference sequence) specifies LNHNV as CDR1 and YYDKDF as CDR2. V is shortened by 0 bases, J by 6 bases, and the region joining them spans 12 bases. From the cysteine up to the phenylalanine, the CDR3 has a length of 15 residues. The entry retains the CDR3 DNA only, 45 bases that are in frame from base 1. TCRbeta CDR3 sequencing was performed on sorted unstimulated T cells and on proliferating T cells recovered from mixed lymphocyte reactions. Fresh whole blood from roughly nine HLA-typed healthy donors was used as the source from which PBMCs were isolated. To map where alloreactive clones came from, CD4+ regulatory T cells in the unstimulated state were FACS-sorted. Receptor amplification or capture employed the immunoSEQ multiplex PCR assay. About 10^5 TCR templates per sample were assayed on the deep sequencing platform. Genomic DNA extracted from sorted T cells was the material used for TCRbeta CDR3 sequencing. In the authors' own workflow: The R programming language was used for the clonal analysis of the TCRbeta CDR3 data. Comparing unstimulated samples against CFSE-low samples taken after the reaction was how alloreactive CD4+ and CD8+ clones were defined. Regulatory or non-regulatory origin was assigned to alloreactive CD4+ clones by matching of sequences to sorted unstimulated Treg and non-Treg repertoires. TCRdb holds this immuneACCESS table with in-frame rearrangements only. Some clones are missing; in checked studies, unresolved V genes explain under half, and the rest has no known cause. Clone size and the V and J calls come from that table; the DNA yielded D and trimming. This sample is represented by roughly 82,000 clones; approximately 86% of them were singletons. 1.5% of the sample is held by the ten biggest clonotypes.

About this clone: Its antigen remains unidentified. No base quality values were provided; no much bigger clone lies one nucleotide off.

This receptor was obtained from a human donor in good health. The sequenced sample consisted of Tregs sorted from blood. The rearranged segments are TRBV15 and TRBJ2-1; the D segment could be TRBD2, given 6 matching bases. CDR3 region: CATSREGLDLNEQFF. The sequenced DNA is TGTGCCACCAGCAGAGAGGGACTTGACCTCAATGAGCAGTTCTTC.